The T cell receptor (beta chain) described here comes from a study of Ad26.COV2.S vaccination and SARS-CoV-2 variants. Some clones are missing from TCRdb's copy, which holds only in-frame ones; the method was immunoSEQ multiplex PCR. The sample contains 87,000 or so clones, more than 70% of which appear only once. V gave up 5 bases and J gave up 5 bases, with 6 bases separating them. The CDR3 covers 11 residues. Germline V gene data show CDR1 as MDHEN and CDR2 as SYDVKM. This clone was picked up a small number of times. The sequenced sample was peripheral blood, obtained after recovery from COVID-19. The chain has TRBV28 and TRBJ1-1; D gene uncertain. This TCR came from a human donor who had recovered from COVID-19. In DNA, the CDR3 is TGTGCCAGCAGTCGATGGACTGAAGCTTTCTTT. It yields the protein CASSRWTEAFF.